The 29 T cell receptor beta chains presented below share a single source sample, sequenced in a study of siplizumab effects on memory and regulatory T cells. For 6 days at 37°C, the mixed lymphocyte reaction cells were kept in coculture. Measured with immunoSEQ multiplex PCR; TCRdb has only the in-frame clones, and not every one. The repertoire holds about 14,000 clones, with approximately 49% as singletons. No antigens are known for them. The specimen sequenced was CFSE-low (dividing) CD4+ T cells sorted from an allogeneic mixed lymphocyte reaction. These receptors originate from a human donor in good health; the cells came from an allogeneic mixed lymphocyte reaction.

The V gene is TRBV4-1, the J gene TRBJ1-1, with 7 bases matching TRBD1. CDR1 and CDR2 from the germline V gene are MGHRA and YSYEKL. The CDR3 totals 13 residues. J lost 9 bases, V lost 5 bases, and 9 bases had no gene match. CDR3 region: CASSTRGGSKAFF. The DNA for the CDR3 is TGCGCCAGCAGCACCCGAGGGGGCTCCAAAGCTTTCTTT.

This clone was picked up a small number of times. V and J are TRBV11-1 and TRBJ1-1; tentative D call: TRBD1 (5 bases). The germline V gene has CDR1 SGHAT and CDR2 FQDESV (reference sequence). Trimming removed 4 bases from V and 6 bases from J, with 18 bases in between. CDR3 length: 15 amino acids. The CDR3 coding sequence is TGTGCCAGCAGCTCCTATGCCGACAGTTCCTCTGAAGCTTTCTTT. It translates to CASSSYADSSSEAFF. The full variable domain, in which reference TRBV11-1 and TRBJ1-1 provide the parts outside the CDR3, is EAEVAQSPRYKITEKSQAVAFWCDPISGHATLYWYRQILGQGPELLVQFQDESVVDDSQLPKDRFSAERLKGVDSTLKIQPAELGDSAMYLCASSSYADSSSEAFFGQGTRLTVV.

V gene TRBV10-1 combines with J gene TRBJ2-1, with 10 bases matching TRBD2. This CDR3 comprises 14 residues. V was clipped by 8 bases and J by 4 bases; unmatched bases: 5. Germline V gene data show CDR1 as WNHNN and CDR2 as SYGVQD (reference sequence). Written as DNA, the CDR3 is TGCGCCAGCGTTACTAGCGGGAATTACAATGAGCAGTTCTTC. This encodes CASVTSGNYNEQFF.

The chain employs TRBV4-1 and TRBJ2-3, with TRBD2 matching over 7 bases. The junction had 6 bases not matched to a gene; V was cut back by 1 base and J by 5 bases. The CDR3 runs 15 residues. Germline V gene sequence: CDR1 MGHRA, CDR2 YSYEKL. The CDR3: CASSQVGRVQDTQYF. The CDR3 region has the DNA TGCGCCAGCAGCCAAGTGGGGAGGGTTCAAGATACGCAGTATTTT.

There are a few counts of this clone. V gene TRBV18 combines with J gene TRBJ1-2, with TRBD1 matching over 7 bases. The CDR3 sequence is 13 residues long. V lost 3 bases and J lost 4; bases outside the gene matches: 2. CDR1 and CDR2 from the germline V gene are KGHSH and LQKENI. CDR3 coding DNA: TGTGCCAGCTCACCCCGGGACAGCTATGGCTACACCTTC. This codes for CASSPRDSYGYTF.

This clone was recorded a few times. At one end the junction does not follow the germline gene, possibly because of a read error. CDR3 loop: CASGGSTIYF. CDR3 nucleotides: TGTGCCAGCGGGGGAAGCACCATATATTTT. The V call is TRBV7-2, the J call TRBJ1-3, with D possibly matching TRBD1 (5 bases). CDR1 is SGHTA, CDR2 FQGNSA, per germline. The CDR3 loop spans 10 amino acids.

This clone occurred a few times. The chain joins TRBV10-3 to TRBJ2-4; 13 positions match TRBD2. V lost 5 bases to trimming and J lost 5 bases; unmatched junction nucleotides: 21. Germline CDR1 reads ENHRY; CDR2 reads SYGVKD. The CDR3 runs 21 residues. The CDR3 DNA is TGTGCCATCAGTCAACCCTACGGACTAGCGGGAGCGGGGGCTTTCCAAAACATTCAGTACTTC. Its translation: CAISQPYGLAGAGAFQNIQYF.

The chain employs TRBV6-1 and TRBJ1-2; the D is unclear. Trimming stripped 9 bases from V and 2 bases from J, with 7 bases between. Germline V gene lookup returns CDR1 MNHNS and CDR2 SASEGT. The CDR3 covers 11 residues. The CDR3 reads CASLENYGYTF. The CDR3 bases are TGTGCCAGTCTTGAGAACTATGGCTACACCTTC.

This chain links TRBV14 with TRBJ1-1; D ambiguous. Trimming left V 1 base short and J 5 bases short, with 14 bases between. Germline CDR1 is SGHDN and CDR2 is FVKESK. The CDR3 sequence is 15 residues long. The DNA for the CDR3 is TGTGCCAGCAGCCAAGCCCTGAGAGCCCGAACTGAAGCTTTCTTT. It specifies CASSQALRARTEAFF.

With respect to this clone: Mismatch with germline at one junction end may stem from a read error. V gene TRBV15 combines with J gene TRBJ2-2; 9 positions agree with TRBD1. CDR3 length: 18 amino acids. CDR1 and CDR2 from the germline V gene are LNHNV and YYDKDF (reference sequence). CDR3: CATNREKRRTGAAGELFF. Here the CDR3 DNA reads TGTGCCACCAACAGAGAAAAGAGAAGGACAGGGGCGGCCGGGGAGCTGTTTTTT.

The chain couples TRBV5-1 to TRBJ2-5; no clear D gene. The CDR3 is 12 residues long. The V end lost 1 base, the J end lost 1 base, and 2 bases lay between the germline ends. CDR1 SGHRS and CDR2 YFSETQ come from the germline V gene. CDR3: CASSLTQETQYF. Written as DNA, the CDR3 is TGCGCCAGCAGCTTGACCCAAGAGACCCAGTACTTC.

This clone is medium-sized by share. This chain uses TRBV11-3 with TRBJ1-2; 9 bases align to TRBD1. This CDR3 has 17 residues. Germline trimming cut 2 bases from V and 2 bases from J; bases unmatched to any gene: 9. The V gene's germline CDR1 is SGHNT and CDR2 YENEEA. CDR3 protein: CASSLSGTGLANYGYTF. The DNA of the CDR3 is TGTGCCAGCAGCTTATCTGGGACAGGGCTAGCAAACTATGGCTACACCTTC. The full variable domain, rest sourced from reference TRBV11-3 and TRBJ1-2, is EAGVVQSPRYKIIEKKQPVAFWCNPISGHNTLYWYLQNLGQGPELLIRYENEEAVDDSQLPKDRFSAERLKGVDSTLKIQPAELGDSAVYLCASSLSGTGLANYGYTFGSGTRLTVV.

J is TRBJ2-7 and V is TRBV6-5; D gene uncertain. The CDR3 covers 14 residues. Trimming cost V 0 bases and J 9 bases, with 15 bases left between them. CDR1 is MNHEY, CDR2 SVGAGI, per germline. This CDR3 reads CASSYSSSQTPQYF. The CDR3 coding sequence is TGTGCCAGCAGTTACTCGAGTTCACAGACGCCGCAGTACTTC.

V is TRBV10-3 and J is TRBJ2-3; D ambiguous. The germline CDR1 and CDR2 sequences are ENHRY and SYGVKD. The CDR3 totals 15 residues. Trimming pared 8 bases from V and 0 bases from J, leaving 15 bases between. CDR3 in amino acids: CAIGSNSVSTDTQYF. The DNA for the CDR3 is TGTGCCATCGGGTCGAATTCGGTTAGCACAGATACGCAGTATTTT.

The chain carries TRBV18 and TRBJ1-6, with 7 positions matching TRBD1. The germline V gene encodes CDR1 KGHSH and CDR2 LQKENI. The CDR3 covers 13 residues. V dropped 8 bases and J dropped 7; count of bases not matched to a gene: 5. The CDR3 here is CASARDSNSPLHF. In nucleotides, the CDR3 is TGTGCCAGCGCCAGGGACAGCAATTCACCCCTCCACTTT.

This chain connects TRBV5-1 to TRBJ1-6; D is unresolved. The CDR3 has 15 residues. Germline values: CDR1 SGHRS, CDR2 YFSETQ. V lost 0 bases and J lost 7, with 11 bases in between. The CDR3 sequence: CASSLAASANSPLHF. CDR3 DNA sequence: TGCGCCAGCAGCTTGGCTGCGTCTGCAAATTCACCCCTCCACTTT.

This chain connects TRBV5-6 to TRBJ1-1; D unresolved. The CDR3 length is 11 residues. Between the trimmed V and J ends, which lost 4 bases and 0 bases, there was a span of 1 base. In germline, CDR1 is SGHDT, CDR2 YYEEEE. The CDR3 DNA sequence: TGTGCCAGCAGCCTGAACACTGAAGCTTTCTTT. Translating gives CASSLNTEAFF. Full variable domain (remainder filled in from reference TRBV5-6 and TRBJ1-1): DAGVTQSPTHLIKTRGQQVTLRCSPKSGHDTVSWYQQALGQGPQFIFQYYEEEERQRGNFPDRFSGHQFPNYSSELNVNALLLGDSALYLCASSLNTEAFFGQGTRLTVV.

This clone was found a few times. The DNA of the CDR3 is TGTGCCTGGAGTCGGGAAGATGAAAAACTGTTTTTT. Amino acids: CAWSREDEKLFF. The gene calls are TRBV30 and TRBJ1-4, with unresolved D. The CDR3 spans 12 residues. Germline V gives CDR1 GTSNPN, CDR2 SVGIG (reference sequence). The V end was cut by 2 bases, the J end by 6 bases, with 7 bases between. The full variable domain, with the rest looked up from reference TRBV30 and TRBJ1-4, is SQTIHQWPATLVQPVGSPLSLECTVEGTSNPNLYWYRQAAGRGLQLLFYSVGIGQISSEVPQNLSASRPQDRQFILSSKKLLLSDSGFYLCAWSREDEKLFFGSGTQLSVL.

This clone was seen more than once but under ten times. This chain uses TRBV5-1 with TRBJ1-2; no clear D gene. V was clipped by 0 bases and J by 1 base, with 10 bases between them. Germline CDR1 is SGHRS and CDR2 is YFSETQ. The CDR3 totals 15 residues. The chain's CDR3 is CASSLEGTLNYGYTF. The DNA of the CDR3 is TGCGCCAGCAGCTTGGAGGGCACGCTTAACTATGGCTACACCTTC. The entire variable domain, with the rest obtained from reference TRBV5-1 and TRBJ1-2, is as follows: KAGVTQTPRYLIKTRGQQVTLSCSPISGHRSVSWYQQTPGQGLQFLFEYFSETQRNKGNFPGRFSGRQFSNSRSEMNVSTLELGDSALYLCASSLEGTLNYGYTFGSGTRLTVV.

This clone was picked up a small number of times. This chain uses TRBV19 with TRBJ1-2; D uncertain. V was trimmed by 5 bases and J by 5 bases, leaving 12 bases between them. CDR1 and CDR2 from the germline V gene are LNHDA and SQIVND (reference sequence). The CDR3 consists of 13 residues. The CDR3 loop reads CASSSQTSYGYTF. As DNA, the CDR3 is TGTGCCAGTAGTTCCCAAACGTCGTATGGCTACACCTTC.

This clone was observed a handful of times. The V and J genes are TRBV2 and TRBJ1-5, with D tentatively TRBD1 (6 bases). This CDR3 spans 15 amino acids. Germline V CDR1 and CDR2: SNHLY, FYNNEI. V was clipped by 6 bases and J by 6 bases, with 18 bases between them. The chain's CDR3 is CASSVDRNKSQPQHF. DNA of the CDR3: TGTGCCAGCAGCGTAGACAGGAATAAGAGTCAGCCCCAGCATTTT.

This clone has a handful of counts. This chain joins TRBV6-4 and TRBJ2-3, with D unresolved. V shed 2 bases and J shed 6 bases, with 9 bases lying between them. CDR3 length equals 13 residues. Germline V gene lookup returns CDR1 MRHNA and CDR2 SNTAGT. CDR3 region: CASSDRARDTQYF. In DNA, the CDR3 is TGTGCCAGCAGTGACAGGGCCAGGGATACGCAGTATTTT.

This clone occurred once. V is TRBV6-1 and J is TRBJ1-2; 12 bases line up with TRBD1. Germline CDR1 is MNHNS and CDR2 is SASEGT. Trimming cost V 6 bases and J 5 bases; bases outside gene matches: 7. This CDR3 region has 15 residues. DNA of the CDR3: TGTGCCAGCAGGCCTCCGGGACAGGGGGCGTATGGCTACACCTTC. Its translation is CASRPPGQGAYGYTF.

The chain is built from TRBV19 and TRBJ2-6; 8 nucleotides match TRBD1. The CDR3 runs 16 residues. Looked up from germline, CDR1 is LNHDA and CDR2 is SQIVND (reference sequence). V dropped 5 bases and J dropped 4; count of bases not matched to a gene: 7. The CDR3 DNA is TGTGCCAGTAGTGCGACAGGGGCGGCCGGGGCCAACGTCCTGACTTTC. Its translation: CASSATGAAGANVLTF.

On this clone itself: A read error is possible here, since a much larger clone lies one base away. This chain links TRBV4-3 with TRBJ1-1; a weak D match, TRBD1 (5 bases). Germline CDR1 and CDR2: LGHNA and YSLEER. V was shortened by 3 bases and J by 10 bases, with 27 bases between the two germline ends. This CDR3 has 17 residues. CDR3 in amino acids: CASSQDSGLRGTEGAFF. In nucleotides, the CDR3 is TGCGCCAGCAGCCAGGACTCCGGACTCCGGGGCACTGAGGGAGCTTTCTTT.

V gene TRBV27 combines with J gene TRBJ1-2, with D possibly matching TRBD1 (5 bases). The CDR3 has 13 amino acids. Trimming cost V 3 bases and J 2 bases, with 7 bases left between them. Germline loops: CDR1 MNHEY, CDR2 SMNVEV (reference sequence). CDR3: CASSFRGNYGYTF. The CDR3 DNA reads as TGTGCCAGCAGTTTCCGGGGGAACTATGGCTACACCTTC.

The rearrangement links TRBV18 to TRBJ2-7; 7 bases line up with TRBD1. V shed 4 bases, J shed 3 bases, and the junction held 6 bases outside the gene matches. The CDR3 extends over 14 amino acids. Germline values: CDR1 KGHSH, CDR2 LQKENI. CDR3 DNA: TGTGCCAGCTCACACCGACAGGGTAACTACGAGCAGTACTTC. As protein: CASSHRQGNYEQYF.

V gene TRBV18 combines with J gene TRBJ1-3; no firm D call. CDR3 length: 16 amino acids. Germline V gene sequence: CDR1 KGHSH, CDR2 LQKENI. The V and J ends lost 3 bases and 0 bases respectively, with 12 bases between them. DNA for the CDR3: TGTGCCAGCTCACCCTCGCGGGTTAGCTCTGGAAACACCATATATTTT. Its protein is CASSPSRVSSGNTIYF.

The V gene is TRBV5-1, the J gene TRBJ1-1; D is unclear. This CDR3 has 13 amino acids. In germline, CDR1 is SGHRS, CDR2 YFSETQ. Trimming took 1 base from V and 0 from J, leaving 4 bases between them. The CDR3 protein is CASSLNLNTEAFF. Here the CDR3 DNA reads TGCGCCAGCAGCTTGAACCTGAACACTGAAGCTTTCTTT. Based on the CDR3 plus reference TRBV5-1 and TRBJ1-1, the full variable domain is KAGVTQTPRYLIKTRGQQVTLSCSPISGHRSVSWYQQTPGQGLQFLFEYFSETQRNKGNFPGRFSGRQFSNSRSEMNVSTLELGDSALYLCASSLNLNTEAFFGQGTRLTVV.